This T cell receptor (beta chain) was captured in a study of blood T cell repertoires in COVID-19. The table came from immunoSEQ multiplex PCR; TCRdb's copy has only in-frame clones and leaves some out. Among more than 50,000 clones listed, roughly 77% were seen once. What was sequenced was peripheral blood. The source of this sequence is a human donor in a cohort sampled during active COVID-19.

CDR3 sequence reads: CASSLLPLNEQFF. The CDR3 DNA reads as TGCGCCAGCAGCCTCCTACCACTTAATGAGCAGTTCTTC. The chain recombines TRBV4-3 with TRBJ2-1, with unresolved D. The CDR3 sequence is 13 residues long. V lost 4 bases and J 7 bases, leaving 11 bases between the germline ends. Germline CDR1 LGHNA, CDR2 YSLEER.